This T cell receptor beta chain came from a study of OX40 agonist ivuxolimab in advanced cancers. CDR1 is SGHNT and CDR2 is YYREEE in the germline V gene (reference sequence). The CDR3 is 14 amino acids. V was shortened by 5 bases and J by 10 bases, with 19 bases between the two germline ends. Using immunoSEQ multiplex PCR, the repertoire was profiled, and TCRdb retains in-frame clones only, with some absent. The sample holds under 85,000 clones, approximately 86% seen once. The sequencing used CD4+ or CD8+ T cells sorted from blood, collected in a trial of the OX40 agonist ivuxolimab. The chain recombines TRBV5-4 with TRBJ2-1, with D maybe TRBD1 (6 bases). This TCR was sampled from an adult with an advanced solid tumor such as melanoma, head and neck, liver or kidney cancer. The CDR3 DNA is TGTGCCAGCAGTCCGACACAGGGCCCCAGGGAGCAGTTCTTC. Translated, it gives CASSPTQGPREQFF.